This T cell receptor beta chain was identified during a study of PD-L1 blockade in urothelial cancer. Study in general: Blood analysis occurred 3 weeks (second dose) and 6 weeks after treatment start. Researchers found blood samples held a median of roughly 140,000 T cells.

Libraries were prepared by immunoSEQ multiplex PCR; TCRdb keeps only in-frame clonotypes and omits some of them. The table has roughly 91,000 clones, approximately 87% seen once; the top ten hold approximately 15%. Time point noted: pretreatment peripheral blood. This CDR3 contains 16 residues. The ends lost 5 bases at V and 10 bases at J; junction bases unmatched: 19. CDR1 and CDR2 (germline): SGHTA, FQGTGA. The genes are TRBV7-3 and TRBJ1-1, with 7 nucleotides matching TRBD1. The receptor comes from a man aged 55 to 70 with urothelial cancer. The specimen comprised PBMCs, sampled around atezolizumab (anti-PD-L1) treatment. The CDR3 DNA reads as TGTGCCAGCAGCCCGACCCCCGACAGGGCCGGGTTAGGAGCTTTCTTT. Amino acid sequence: CASSPTPDRAGLGAFF.